This TCR beta chain originates from a study of early T cells in non-severe SARS-CoV-2 infection. For the study at large: Alpha and beta chains were unpaired, from unsorted whole-blood bulk RNA.

This CDR3 is 16 amino acids long. The germline V gene has CDR1 PRHDT and CDR2 FYEKMQ (reference sequence). V gave up 6 bases and J gave up 4 bases; unmatched junction bases: 11. TCRdb processed the 5' RACE reads anew with MiXCR; each CDR3 protein has one entry. Among 70,000 to 90,000 distinct CDR3 sequences listed, about 15% were seen once. The chain couples TRBV13 to TRBJ2-5; TRBD2 agrees at 10 bases. The source material was whole blood. The receptor was isolated from an adult who was a healthcare worker with PCR-confirmed SARS-CoV-2 infection or an uninfected control (not recorded which). CDR3 residues: CASRIAGGGIRETQYF. The CDR3 nucleotides read TGTGCCAGCAGGATAGCGGGAGGAGGTATAAGAGAGACCCAGTACTTC.